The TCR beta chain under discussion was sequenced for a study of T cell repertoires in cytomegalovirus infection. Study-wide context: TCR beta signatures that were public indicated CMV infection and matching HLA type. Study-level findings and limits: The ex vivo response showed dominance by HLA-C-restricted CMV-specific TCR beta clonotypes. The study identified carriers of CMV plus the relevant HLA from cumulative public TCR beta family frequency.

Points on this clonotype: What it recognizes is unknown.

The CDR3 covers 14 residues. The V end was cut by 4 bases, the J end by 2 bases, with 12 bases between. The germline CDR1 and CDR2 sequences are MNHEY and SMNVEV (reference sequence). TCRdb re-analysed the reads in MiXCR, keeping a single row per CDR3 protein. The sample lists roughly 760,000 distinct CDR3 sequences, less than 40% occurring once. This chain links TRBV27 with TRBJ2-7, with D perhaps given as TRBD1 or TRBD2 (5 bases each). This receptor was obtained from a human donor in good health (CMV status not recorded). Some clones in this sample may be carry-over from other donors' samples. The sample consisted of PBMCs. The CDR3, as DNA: TGTGCCAGCAGTTCCCGGGACGTTACCTACGAGCAGTACTTC. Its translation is CASSSRDVTYEQYF.